Listed below are T cell receptor beta chains from one sample, sequenced in a study of graft-versus-host responses after intestinal transplantation. Profiled with immunoSEQ multiplex PCR; TCRdb holds only in-frame clones, not every one. The sample carries about 110,000 clones, 93% recorded once. No antigen has been identified for these receptors. The specimen comprised unstimulated CD8+ T cells sorted from spleen or lymph node cells, sampled before intestinal transplant. These receptors were obtained from a human donor who received an intestinal transplant. The CDR3 runs from the conserved cysteine through the conserved F or W. D genes are given only for firm matches. Clone size, where shown, is once, few, many, or a class for clones that have expanded.

D,V,J,size,DNA,CDR3
TRBD1,TRBV13,TRBJ2-7,-,TGTGCCAGCAGCTTGGGGACAGCCTACGAGCAGTACTTC,CASSLGTAYEQYF
-,TRBV11-2,TRBJ1-5,-,TGTGCCAGCAGCCCCACCTCAGGGAGCAATCAGCCCCAGCATTTT,CASSPTSGSNQPQHF
-,TRBV27,TRBJ2-5,-,TGTGCCAGCACTCCCTCCGTCGAGCGGCGGGCGGGTGAGACCCAGTACTTC,CASTPSVERRAGETQYF
-,TRBV11-2,TRBJ2-5,-,TGTGCCAGCAGCCGATTAGAGACCCAGTACTTC,CASSRLETQYF
-,TRBV11-1,TRBJ2-7,-,TGTGCCAGCACGGGCGGCGGCAACGAGCAGTACTTC,CASTGGGNEQYF
-,TRBV6-5,TRBJ2-7,once,TGTGCCAGCAGTTACTCGTTCTCGGGAGAGTTGCACGAGCAGTACTTC,CASSYSFSGELHEQYF
-,TRBV7-3,TRBJ2-1,once,TGTGCCAGCAGCTTAGGCGCTAACTTGGGCAATGAGCAGTTCTTC,CASSLGANLGNEQFF
-,TRBV6-6,TRBJ2-1,-,TGTGCCAGCACCACACGCCAGGCAGGTCCCTACAATGAGCAGTTCTTC,CASTTRQAGPYNEQFF
-,TRBV28,TRBJ2-3,-,TGTGCCAACTCCCTTCGGATGACAGATACGCAGTATTTT,CANSLRMTDTQYF
TRBD2,TRBV29-1,TRBJ2-1,-,TGCAGCGTAAACCCTAGCGGATACAATGAGCAGTTCTTC,CSVNPSGYNEQFF
-,TRBV10-1,TRBJ2-7,-,TGCGCCAGCAGTGAGTCGTGGGGCTCCTACGAGCAGTACTTC,CASSESWGSYEQYF
TRBD1,TRBV15,TRBJ2-7,-,TGTGCCACCATGGGACAGATCCACGAGCAGTACTTC,CATMGQIHEQYF
TRBD1,TRBV4-1,TRBJ2-5,-,TGCGCCAGCAGCCAAAGTGGGACAGCAGAGACCCAGTACTTC,CASSQSGTAETQYF
TRBD2,TRBV2,TRBJ2-3,-,TGTGCCAGCGTACCGGGACTACAGAACACAGATACGCAGTATTTT,CASVPGLQNTDTQYF
-,TRBV19,TRBJ2-7,-,TGTGCCAGTAGTATGGGCAACCTCGGGGAGCAGTACTTC,CASSMGNLGEQYF
TRBD2,TRBV11-1,TRBJ2-3,-,TGTGCCAGCAGCTTAGTCATAGCGGGAGGGCCGACAGATACGCAGTATTTT,CASSLVIAGGPTDTQYF
-,TRBV6-6,TRBJ2-1,-,TGTGCCAGCAGTTATCGGCCAGACTCCTACAATGAGCAGTTCTTC,CASSYRPDSYNEQFF
-,TRBV7-8,TRBJ2-7,-,TGTGCCAGCAGCTGGCCGGAACAGGGTATCTACGAGCAGTACTTC,CASSWPEQGIYEQYF
-,TRBV4-2,TRBJ2-5,-,TGTGCCAGCAGCCAAGAGGCGAATGCGTACCAAGAGACCCAGTACTTC,CASSQEANAYQETQYF
TRBD2,TRBV28,TRBJ2-1,-,TGTGCCAGCAGGGGGACTAGCGGGAGGGCTTGGAATGAGCAGTTCTTC,CASRGTSGRAWNEQFF
-,TRBV7-9,TRBJ2-2,once,TGTGCCAGCAGCTTAAGCCGATCGAACACCGGGGAGCTGTTTTTT,CASSLSRSNTGELFF
-,TRBV7-2,TRBJ2-7,-,TGTGCCAGCAGCTTAGTCCAGGACAGCTACGAGCAGTACTTC,CASSLVQDSYEQYF
-,TRBV30,TRBJ2-1,-,TGTGCCTGGAGTTCAGCGAATCTACGAAAGGGACATTTACTCTTCTCCTACAATGAGCAGTTCTTC,CAWSSANLRKGHLLFSYNEQFF
TRBD1,TRBV27,TRBJ2-2,once,TGTGCCAGCAGTTTATCCTCCCCAAGGACAGGGCCCGGGGAGCTGTTTTTT,CASSLSSPRTGPGELFF
-,TRBV19,TRBJ1-4,once,TGTGCCAGTAGTATAGAGGAGCGGGACGCTCCTGGAAAACTGTTTTTT,CASSIEERDAPGKLFF
-,TRBV19,TRBJ1-2,few,TGTGCCAGTAGGTTTGGGGAGGGCAACTATGGCTACACCTTC,CASRFGEGNYGYTF
-,TRBV2,TRBJ1-1,-,TGTGCCAGCAGTACAACCCAGGGGTACACTGAAGCTTTCTTT,CASSTTQGYTEAFF
-,TRBV12-2,TRBJ2-7,-,TGTGCAAGTCGCTTAGCGCGACTAGCGGGAGACTTGGACGAGCAGTACTTC,CASRLARLAGDLDEQYF
-,TRBV5-6,TRBJ1-2,-,TGTGCCAGCAGCTTACAGACCCTCTATGGCTACACCTTC,CASSLQTLYGYTF
TRBD2,TRBV5-1,TRBJ2-7,-,TGCGCCAGCAGAGCCGGGACTAGCTTCTACGAGCAGTACTTC,CASRAGTSFYEQYF
TRBD2,TRBV9,TRBJ2-1,once,TGTGCCAGCAGCGCGGGACTAGCGGGAGAAGAGCAGTTCTTC,CASSAGLAGEEQFF
-,TRBV10-2,TRBJ2-5,once,TGCGCCAGCAGTGGCAACAGGGAGTACGAGACCCAGTACTTC,CASSGNREYETQYF
TRBD1,TRBV29-1,TRBJ1-2,-,TGCAGCGTTGAAGCCTACTCGGGACAGGTGAACTATGGCTACACCTTC,CSVEAYSGQVNYGYTF
-,TRBV6-1,TRBJ2-7,-,TGTGCCAGCAGTGAAGCCTCCCCTATTACATCGGCTGATGGGGAGCAGTACTTC,CASSEASPITSADGEQYF
-,TRBV4-1,TRBJ2-7,-,TGCGCCAGCAGCCAAGGTCTCCAGATGACAGGCACAACTCCCGAGCAGTACTTC,CASSQGLQMTGTTPEQYF